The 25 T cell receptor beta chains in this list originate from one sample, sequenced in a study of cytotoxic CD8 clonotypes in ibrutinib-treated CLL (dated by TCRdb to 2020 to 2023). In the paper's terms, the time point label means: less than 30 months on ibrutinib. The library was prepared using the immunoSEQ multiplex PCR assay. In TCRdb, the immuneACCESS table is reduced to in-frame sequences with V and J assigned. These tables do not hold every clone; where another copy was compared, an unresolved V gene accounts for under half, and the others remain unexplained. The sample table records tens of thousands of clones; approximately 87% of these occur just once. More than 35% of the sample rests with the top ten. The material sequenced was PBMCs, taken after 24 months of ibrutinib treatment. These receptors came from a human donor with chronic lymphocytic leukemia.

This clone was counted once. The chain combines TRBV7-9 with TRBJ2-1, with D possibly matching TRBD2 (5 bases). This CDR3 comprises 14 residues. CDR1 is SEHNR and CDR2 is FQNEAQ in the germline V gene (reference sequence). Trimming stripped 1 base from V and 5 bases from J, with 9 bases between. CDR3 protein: CASSLDTSDNEQFF. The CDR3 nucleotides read TGTGCCAGCAGCTTAGATACTAGTGACAATGAGCAGTTCTTC.

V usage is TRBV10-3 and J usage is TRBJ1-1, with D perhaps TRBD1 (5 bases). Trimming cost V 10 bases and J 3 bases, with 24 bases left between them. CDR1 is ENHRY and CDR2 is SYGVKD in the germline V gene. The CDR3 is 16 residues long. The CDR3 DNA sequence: TGTGCCACCGCCGGGACCCCCGGGGCAATGGACACTGAAGCTTTCTTT. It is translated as CATAGTPGAMDTEAFF.

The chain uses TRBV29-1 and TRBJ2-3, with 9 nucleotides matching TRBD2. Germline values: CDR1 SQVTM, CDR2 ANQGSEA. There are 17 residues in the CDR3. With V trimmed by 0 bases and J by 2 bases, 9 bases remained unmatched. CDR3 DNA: TGCAGCGTTGAAGACCCCGGGGCTAGCGGGATCACAGATACGCAGTATTTT. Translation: CSVEDPGASGITDTQYF.

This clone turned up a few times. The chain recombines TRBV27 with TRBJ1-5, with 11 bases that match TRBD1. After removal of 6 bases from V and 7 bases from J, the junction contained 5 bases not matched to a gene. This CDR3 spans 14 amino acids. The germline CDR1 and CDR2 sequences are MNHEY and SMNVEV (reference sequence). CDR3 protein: CASSRTGGQQPQHF. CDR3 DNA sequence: TGTGCCAGCAGCCGGACAGGGGGCCAACAGCCCCAGCATTTT.

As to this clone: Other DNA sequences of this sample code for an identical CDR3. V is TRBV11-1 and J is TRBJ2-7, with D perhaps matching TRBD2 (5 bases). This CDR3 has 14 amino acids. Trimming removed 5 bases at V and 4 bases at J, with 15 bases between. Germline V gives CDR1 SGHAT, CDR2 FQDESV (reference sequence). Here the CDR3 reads CASSDRTQWYEQYF. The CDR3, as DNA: TGTGCCAGCAGCGATCGGACTCAATGGTACGAGCAGTACTTC.

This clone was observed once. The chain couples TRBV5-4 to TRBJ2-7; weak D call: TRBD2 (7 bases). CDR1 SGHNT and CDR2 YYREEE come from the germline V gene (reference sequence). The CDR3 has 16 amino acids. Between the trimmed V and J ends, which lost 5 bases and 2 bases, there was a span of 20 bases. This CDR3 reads CASRMRIGEGAYEQYF. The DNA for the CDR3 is TGTGCCAGCAGGATGCGAATCGGGGAGGGGGCCTACGAGCAGTACTTC.

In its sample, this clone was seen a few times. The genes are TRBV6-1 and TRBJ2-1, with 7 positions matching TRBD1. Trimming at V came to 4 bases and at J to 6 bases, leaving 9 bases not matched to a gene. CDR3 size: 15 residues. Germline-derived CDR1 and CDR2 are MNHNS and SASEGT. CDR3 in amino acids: CASSVDRALANEQFF. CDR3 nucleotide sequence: TGTGCCAGCAGTGTCGACAGGGCCCTGGCCAATGAGCAGTTCTTC.

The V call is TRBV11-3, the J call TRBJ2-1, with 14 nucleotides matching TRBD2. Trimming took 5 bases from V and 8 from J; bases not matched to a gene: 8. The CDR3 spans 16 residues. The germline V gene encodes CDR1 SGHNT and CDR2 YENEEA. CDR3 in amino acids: CASSTGLAGGVHEQFF. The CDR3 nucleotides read TGTGCCAGCAGCACTGGACTAGCGGGAGGAGTCCATGAGCAGTTCTTC.

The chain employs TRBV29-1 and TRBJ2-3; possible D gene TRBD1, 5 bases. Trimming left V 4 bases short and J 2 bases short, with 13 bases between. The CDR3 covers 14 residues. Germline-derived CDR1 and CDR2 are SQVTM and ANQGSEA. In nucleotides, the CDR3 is TGCAGCGTTGTTAGGGGCATGAACACAGATACGCAGTATTTT. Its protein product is CSVVRGMNTDTQYF.

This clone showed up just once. The CDR3 DNA follows: TGCGCCAGCAGTGAGACAAGGAGGTCTGAAGCTTTCTTT. This sequence encodes CASSETRRSEAFF. The chain uses TRBV10-2 and TRBJ1-1; D uncertain. The CDR3 is 13 residues long. The germline CDR1 and CDR2 sequences are WSHSY and SAAADI. Trimming removed 2 bases from V and 6 bases from J, with 10 bases in between.

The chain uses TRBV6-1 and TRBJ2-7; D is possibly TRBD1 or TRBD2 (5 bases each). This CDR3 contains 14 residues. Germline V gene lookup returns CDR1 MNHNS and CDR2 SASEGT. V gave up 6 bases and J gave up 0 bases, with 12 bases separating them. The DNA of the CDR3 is TGTGCCAGCAGACCGGGGCCTCGCTCCTACGAGCAGTACTTC. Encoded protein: CASRPGPRSYEQYF.

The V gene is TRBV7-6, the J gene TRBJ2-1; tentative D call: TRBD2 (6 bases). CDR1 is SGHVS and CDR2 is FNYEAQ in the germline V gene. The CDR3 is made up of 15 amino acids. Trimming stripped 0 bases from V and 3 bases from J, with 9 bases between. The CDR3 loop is CASSLAGGHYNEQFF. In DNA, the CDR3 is TGTGCCAGCAGCTTAGCGGGAGGACACTACAATGAGCAGTTCTTC.

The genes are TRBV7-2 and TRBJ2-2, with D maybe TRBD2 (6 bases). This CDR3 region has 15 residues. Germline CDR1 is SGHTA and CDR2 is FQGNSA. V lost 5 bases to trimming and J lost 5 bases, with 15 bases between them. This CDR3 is CASSPNRLVTGELFF. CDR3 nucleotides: TGTGCCAGCAGCCCTAATAGACTAGTTACCGGGGAGCTGTTTTTT.

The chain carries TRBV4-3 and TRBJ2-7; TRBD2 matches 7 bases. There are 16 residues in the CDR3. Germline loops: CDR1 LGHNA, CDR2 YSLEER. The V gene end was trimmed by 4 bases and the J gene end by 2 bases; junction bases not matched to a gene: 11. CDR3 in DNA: TGCGCCAGCAGCCGTACCCCGGCTAGCGGAGCCTACGAGCAGTACTTC. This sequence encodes CASSRTPASGAYEQYF.

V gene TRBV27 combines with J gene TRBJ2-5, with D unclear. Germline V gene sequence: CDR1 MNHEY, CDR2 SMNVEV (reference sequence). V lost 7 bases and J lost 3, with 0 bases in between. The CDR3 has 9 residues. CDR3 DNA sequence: TGTGCCAGCAAAGAGACCCAGTACTTC. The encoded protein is CASKETQYF.

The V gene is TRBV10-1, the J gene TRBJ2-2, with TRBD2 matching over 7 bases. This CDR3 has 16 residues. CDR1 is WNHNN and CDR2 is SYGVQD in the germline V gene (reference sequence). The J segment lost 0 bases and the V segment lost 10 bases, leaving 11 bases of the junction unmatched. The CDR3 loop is CATSGGSGSNTGELFF. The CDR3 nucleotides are TGCGCCACCTCCGGGGGGAGCGGTTCGAACACCGGGGAGCTGTTTTTT.

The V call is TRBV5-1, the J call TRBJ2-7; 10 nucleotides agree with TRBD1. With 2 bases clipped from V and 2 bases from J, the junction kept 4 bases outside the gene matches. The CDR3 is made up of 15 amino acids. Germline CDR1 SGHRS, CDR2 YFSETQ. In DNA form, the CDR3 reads TGCGCCAGCAGCTTCCGACAGGGGGCTGCCTACGAGCAGTACTTC. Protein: CASSFRQGAAYEQYF.

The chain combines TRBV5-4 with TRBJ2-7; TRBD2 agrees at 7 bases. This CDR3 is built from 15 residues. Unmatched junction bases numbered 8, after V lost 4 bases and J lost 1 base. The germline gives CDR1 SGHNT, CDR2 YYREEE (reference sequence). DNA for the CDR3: TGTGCCAGCAGCCCCGGCGGGAGTGCGTCCTACGAGCAGTACTTC. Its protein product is CASSPGGSASYEQYF.

Here the CDR3 DNA reads TGCGCCAGCAGTCCGTCGGGGGTCCCCACTGAAGCTTTCTTT. It is translated as CASSPSGVPTEAFF. This chain joins TRBV5-1 and TRBJ1-1; perhaps TRBD1 as D (5 bases). In germline, CDR1 is SGHRS, CDR2 YFSETQ. Trimming shortened V by 5 bases and J by 4 bases, and 15 bases separated the two germline ends. This CDR3 is 14 amino acids long.

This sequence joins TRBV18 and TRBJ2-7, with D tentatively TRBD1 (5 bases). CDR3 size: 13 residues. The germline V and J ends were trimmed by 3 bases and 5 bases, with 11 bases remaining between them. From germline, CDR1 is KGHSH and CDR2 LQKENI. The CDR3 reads CASSPRARDEQYF. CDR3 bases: TGTGCCAGCTCACCCAGGGCCCGAGACGAGCAGTACTTC.

This chain's CDR3 is CASSGLGASTDTQYF. CDR3 sequence (DNA): TGTGCCAGCAGTGGGTTGGGGGCTAGCACAGATACGCAGTATTTT. V and J are TRBV25-1 and TRBJ2-3, with D tentatively TRBD1 (6 bases). The length of the CDR3 is 15 residues. Per germline, CDR1 MGHDK and CDR2 SYGVNS. Trimming removed 4 bases from V and 0 bases from J, with 11 bases in between.

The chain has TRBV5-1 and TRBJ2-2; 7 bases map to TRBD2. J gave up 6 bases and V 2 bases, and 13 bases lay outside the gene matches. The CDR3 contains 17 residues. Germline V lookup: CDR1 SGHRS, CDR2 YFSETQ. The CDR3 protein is CASSFNSGGKGPGELFF. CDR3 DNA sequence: TGCGCCAGCAGCTTTAATTCGGGGGGAAAAGGTCCCGGGGAGCTGTTTTTT.

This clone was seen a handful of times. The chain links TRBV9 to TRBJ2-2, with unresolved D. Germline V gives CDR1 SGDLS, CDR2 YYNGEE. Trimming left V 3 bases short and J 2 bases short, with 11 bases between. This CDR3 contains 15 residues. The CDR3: CASSDPDVNTGELFF. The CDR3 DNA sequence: TGTGCCAGCAGCGACCCGGACGTCAACACCGGGGAGCTGTTTTTT. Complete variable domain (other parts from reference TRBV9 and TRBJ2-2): DSGVTQTPKHLITATGQRVTLRCSPRSGDLSVYWYQQSLDQGLQFLIQYYNGEERAKGNILERFSAQQFPDLHSELNLSSLELGDSALYFCASSDPDVNTGELFFGEGSRLTVL.

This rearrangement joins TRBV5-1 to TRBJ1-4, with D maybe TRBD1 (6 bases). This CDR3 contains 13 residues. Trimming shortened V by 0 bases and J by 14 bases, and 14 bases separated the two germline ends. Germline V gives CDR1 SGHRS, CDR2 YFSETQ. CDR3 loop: CASSLAGQRNLFF. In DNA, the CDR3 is TGCGCCAGCAGCTTGGCAGGACAGCGTAACCTGTTTTTT. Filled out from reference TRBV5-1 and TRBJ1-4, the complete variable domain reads KAGVTQTPRYLIKTRGQQVTLSCSPISGHRSVSWYQQTPGQGLQFLFEYFSETQRNKGNFPGRFSGRQFSNSRSEMNVSTLELGDSALYLCASSLAGQRNLFFGSGTQLSVL.

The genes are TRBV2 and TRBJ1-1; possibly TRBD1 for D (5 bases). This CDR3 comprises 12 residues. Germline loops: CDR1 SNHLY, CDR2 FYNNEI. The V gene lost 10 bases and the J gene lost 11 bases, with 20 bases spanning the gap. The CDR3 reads CAIKTGPRGAFF. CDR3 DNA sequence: TGTGCCATAAAGACTGGACCGAGGGGTGCTTTCTTT.